This passage covers 28 T cell receptor beta chains from one sample sequenced in a study of cytomegalovirus exposure and HLA in healthy donors. Primers for the PCR totalled 60 Vbeta and 13 Jbeta. Data came from immunoSEQ multiplex PCR; TCRdb stores just in-frame clones and leaves some out. Here the sample spans some 120,000 clones, 80% being singletons. Specimen: PBMCs. These receptor sequences come from a man aged 40-49 years in good health and CMV-seronegative.

The chain carries TRBV6-5 and TRBJ2-5, with D maybe TRBD2 (5 bases). The tail of the sequence fits TRBJ2-7 better, so the J call may be wrong. The CDR3 is 16 residues long. Germline CDR1 is MNHEY and CDR2 is SVGAGI. The CDR3 region is CASSYSKHGDYYEQYF. The CDR3 nucleotides are TGTGCCAGCAGTTACTCGAAACACGGGGATTACTACGAGCAGTACTTC.

The chain is built from TRBV28 and TRBJ1-5, with no clear D. V was shortened by 3 bases and J by 0 bases, with 6 bases between the two germline ends. CDR1 and CDR2 (germline): MDHEN, SYDVKM. CDR3 length: 14 residues. The DNA of the CDR3 is TGTGCCAGCAGTTTTAGTTATAGCAATCAGCCCCAGCATTTT. Translated: CASSFSYSNQPQHF.

This clone has only one observation. CDR3 DNA sequence: TGTGCCAGCAGCCCTACTTTCGCGTCTAACTCCTACGAGCAGTACTTC. It codes for CASSPTFASNSYEQYF. V gene TRBV11-3 combines with J gene TRBJ2-7; D remains ambiguous. The CDR3 is 16 amino acids. The germline V gene has CDR1 SGHNT and CDR2 YENEEA. Trimming cost V 5 bases and J 0 bases, with 17 bases left between them.

This clone was picked up one time. This chain uses TRBV7-9 with TRBJ2-2, with TRBD1 matching 7 bases. The CDR3 is made up of 13 amino acids. The V and J ends lost 5 bases and 7 bases, in that order; junction bases with no gene match: 4. Germline assignment: CDR1 SEHNR and CDR2 FQNEAQ (reference sequence). CDR3 nucleotide sequence: TGTGCCAGCAGCCACCGGGACAGCGGGGAGCTGTTTTTT. Its translation is CASSHRDSGELFF.

The chain recombines TRBV27 with TRBJ2-5; D remains ambiguous. Trimming stripped 4 bases from V and 2 bases from J, with 8 bases between. The V gene's germline CDR1 is MNHEY and CDR2 SMNVEV (reference sequence). The CDR3 totals 13 residues. This CDR3 reads CASSYGTQETQYF. The DNA for the CDR3 is TGTGCCAGCAGTTATGGCACACAAGAGACCCAGTACTTC.

V and J are TRBV19 and TRBJ2-7; TRBD2 matches at 8 bases. Germline V gives CDR1 LNHDA, CDR2 SQIVND (reference sequence). V lost 6 bases to trimming and J lost 0 bases; unmatched junction nucleotides: 4. The CDR3 contains 14 residues. The CDR3: CASSSGLVSYEQYF. CDR3 nucleotides: TGTGCCAGTAGCTCGGGACTAGTCTCCTACGAGCAGTACTTC.

The V and J genes are TRBV6-1 and TRBJ2-2, with D uncertain. The CDR3 contains 13 residues. V gave up 8 bases and J gave up 5 bases, with 12 bases separating them. Germline V CDR1 and CDR2: MNHNS, SASEGT. The CDR3 DNA is TGTGCCAGCGAGGTAACCCGGACCGGGGAGCTGTTTTTT. Protein product: CASEVTRTGELFF.

The chain employs TRBV7-3 and TRBJ2-4; D may be TRBD1 (6 bases). V was pared by 5 bases and J by 8 bases, with 7 bases between. This CDR3 region has 11 residues. Germline V gives CDR1 SGHTA, CDR2 FQGTGA. CDR3 nucleotide sequence: TGTGCCAGCAGCGAGGGGGACATTCAGTACTTC. This gives the protein CASSEGDIQYF.

The rearrangement links TRBV5-1 to TRBJ2-7, with TRBD1 matching over 7 bases. The germline CDR1 and CDR2 sequences are SGHRS and YFSETQ. V was clipped by 4 bases and J by 4 bases; unmatched bases: 8. This CDR3 comprises 14 residues. CDR3 sequence reads: CASSPEGQSYEQYF. The CDR3 nucleotides read TGCGCCAGCAGCCCCGAGGGACAGTCGTACGAGCAGTACTTC.

The chain carries TRBV5-1 and TRBJ2-7; a weak D match, TRBD1 (6 bases). Trimming left V 1 base short and J 4 bases short, with 12 bases between. This CDR3 has 14 amino acids. Germline V gene sequence: CDR1 SGHRS, CDR2 YFSETQ. CDR3 nucleotides: TGCGCCAGCAGCTTGCAGGGGATCGAATACGAGCAGTACTTC. This gives the protein CASSLQGIEYEQYF.

The chain has TRBV30 and TRBJ2-2; 8 bases line up with TRBD2. Germline-derived CDR1 and CDR2 are GTSNPN and SVGIG (reference sequence). Unmatched junction bases numbered 9, after V lost 0 bases and J lost 3 bases. The CDR3 is 17 residues long. DNA for the CDR3: TGTGCCTGGAGTGTACTGGCGGGGGGCCCTTACACCGGGGAGCTGTTTTTT. Encoded protein: CAWSVLAGGPYTGELFF.

As regards this clone: The conserved final phenylalanine or tryptophan is absent from the CDR3, which likely points to a read error. This chain joins TRBV4-2 and TRBJ1-1; 9 nucleotides align to TRBD1. CDR3 size: 15 residues. Looked up from germline, CDR1 is LGHNA and CDR2 is YNFKEQ. The J segment lost 3 bases and the V segment lost 1 base, leaving 3 bases of the junction unmatched. The CDR3 loop is CASSQVTGGDTEAFV. For the CDR3, the DNA is TGTGCCAGCAGCCAAGTGACAGGGGGGGACACTGAAGCTTTCGTT.

This clone was seen once. The chain combines TRBV6-1 with TRBJ2-2; the match to TRBD2 covers 12 bases. V lost 4 bases to trimming and J lost 5 bases; unmatched junction nucleotides: 5. CDR3 size: 16 residues. The germline gives CDR1 MNHNS, CDR2 SASEGT. CDR3 nucleotide sequence: TGTGCCAGCAGTGGACTAGCGGGAGTGAGGACCGGGGAGCTGTTTTTT. Translated, it gives CASSGLAGVRTGELFF.

DNA of the CDR3: TGTGCCAGCAGCTTGGAGAGGGGGCCAAGGAATGAGCAGTTCTTC. Amino acids: CASSLERGPRNEQFF. The chain links TRBV5-6 to TRBJ2-1; 7 bases fit TRBD1. The V and J ends lost 0 bases and 7 bases, in that order; junction bases with no gene match: 7. Germline-derived CDR1 and CDR2 are SGHDT and YYEEEE. CDR3 size: 15 residues.

The gene calls are TRBV5-4 and TRBJ1-1; 7 bases map to TRBD1. Trimming took 3 bases from V and 7 from J; bases not matched to a gene: 9. Germline V gene data show CDR1 as SGHNT and CDR2 as YYREEE (reference sequence). CDR3 length: 14 residues. The CDR3 sequence: CASSSQQGGDEAFF. The CDR3 DNA reads as TGTGCCAGCAGCTCCCAGCAGGGGGGCGATGAAGCTTTCTTT. The complete variable domain, with remaining parts taken from reference TRBV5-4 and TRBJ1-1, reads ETGVTQSPTHLIKTRGQQVTLRCSSQSGHNTVSWYQQALGQGPQFIFQYYREEENGRGNFPPRFSGLQFPNYSSELNVNALELDDSALYLCASSSQQGGDEAFFGQGTRLTVV.

The chain links TRBV18 to TRBJ2-3; D is ambiguous. Germline V gene lookup returns CDR1 KGHSH and CDR2 LQKENI. V shed 5 bases and J shed 2 bases, with 14 bases lying between them. There are 15 residues in the CDR3. The CDR3: CASSEQTDFTDTQYF. In DNA form, the CDR3 reads TGTGCCAGCTCAGAACAAACCGACTTCACAGATACGCAGTATTTT.

This chain connects TRBV7-2 to TRBJ2-7, with 16 bases matching TRBD2. Germline V gives CDR1 SGHTA, CDR2 FQGNSA. The CDR3 runs to 16 residues. V gave up 6 bases and J gave up 9 bases; unmatched junction bases: 11. The CDR3 sequence is CASSPGTSGGAGVQYF. CDR3 in DNA: TGTGCCAGCAGTCCCGGGACTAGCGGGGGGGCTGGGGTGCAGTACTTC.

As for this clone: One junction end does not reproduce the germline sequence, and a read error may be involved. This chain uses TRBV5-6 with TRBJ2-7; 7 bases are shared with TRBD1. Germline V gene sequence: CDR1 SGHDT, CDR2 YYEEEE. This CDR3 spans 14 amino acids. The CDR3 bases are TGTGTCAGCAGCTTGGGGCAGGGGGTAAACGAGCAGTACTTC. Its protein is CVSSLGQGVNEQYF.

The chain uses TRBV4-1 and TRBJ2-3; 11 bases agree with TRBD2. The CDR3 sequence is 17 residues long. J lost 4 bases, V lost 2 bases, and 8 bases had no gene match. Germline CDR1 is MGHRA and CDR2 is YSYEKL. As DNA, the CDR3 is TGCGCCAGCAGCCAACCCCCGGGACTAGCGGTTTCAGATACGCAGTATTTT. Translating it yields CASSQPPGLAVSDTQYF.

A few counts support this clone. The V gene is TRBV2, the J gene TRBJ2-6; 12 bases fit TRBD1. Germline V gives CDR1 SNHLY, CDR2 FYNNEI. CDR3 length equals 17 residues. V shed 8 bases and J 1 base; nucleotides not matched to a gene: 6. The CDR3, as DNA: TGTGCCAGCCAGCGGGACAGGGGGCTATCTGGGGCCAACGTCCTGACTTTC. Translation: CASQRDRGLSGANVLTF. Variable domain in full (rest from reference TRBV2 and TRBJ2-6): EPEVTQTPSHQVTQMGQEVILRCVPISNHLYFYWYRQILGQKVEFLVSFYNNEISEKSEIFDDQFSVERPDGSNFTLKIRSTKLEDSAMYFCASQRDRGLSGANVLTFGAGSRLTVL.

The J gene is TRBJ2-1, the V gene TRBV5-4, with D maybe TRBD1 (5 bases). The length of the CDR3 is 12 residues. The ends were cut back, 4 bases at V and 6 bases at J, with 8 bases in the middle. Germline CDR1 SGHNT, CDR2 YYREEE (reference sequence). This CDR3 reads CASSQDTNEQFF. The CDR3 DNA reads as TGTGCCAGCAGCCAGGACACCAATGAGCAGTTCTTC. Full variable domain (rest looked up from reference TRBV5-4 and TRBJ2-1): ETGVTQSPTHLIKTRGQQVTLRCSSQSGHNTVSWYQQALGQGPQFIFQYYREEENGRGNFPPRFSGLQFPNYSSELNVNALELDDSALYLCASSQDTNEQFFGPGTRLTVL.

DNA for the CDR3: TGTGCCAGCACCTCGATGGGAGGTCCGCCCCAGCATTTT. Its translation: CASTSMGGPPQHF. The chain is built from TRBV5-8 and TRBJ1-5; D is uncertain. The V end was cut by 6 bases, the J end by 9 bases, with 16 bases between. The CDR3 loop spans 13 amino acids. The V gene's germline CDR1 is SGHTS and CDR2 YDEGEE.

This sequence joins TRBV25-1 and TRBJ2-2; TRBD1 aligns across 8 bases. Germline assignment: CDR1 MGHDK and CDR2 SYGVNS. V lost 4 bases and J lost 7; bases outside the gene matches: 5. The CDR3 is made up of 14 amino acids. The CDR3 spells CASSATGGIGELFF. In DNA form, the CDR3 reads TGTGCCAGCAGTGCAACAGGGGGTATCGGGGAGCTGTTTTTT.

This clone turned up a few times. V and J are TRBV6-1 and TRBJ1-6; 9 bases agree with TRBD1. The CDR3 spans 14 residues. Losses at the gene ends were 8 bases for V and 10 bases for J; bases not matched to a gene: 9. CDR1 MNHNS and CDR2 SASEGT come from the germline V gene. CDR3 nucleotide sequence: TGTGCCAGCGGCTACAGGGGGCGAGAGTCACCCCTCCACTTT. It translates to CASGYRGRESPLHF.

This clone was recorded a few times. This rearrangement joins TRBV5-4 to TRBJ2-3; D ambiguous. Trimming took off 1 base at V and 2 bases at J, with 8 bases between the two ends. CDR3 length: 14 amino acids. Germline V lookup: CDR1 SGHNT, CDR2 YYREEE (reference sequence). Here the CDR3 reads CASSLTAATDTQYF. In nucleotides, the CDR3 is TGTGCCAGCAGCTTGACAGCCGCCACAGATACGCAGTATTTT.

The chain has TRBV9 and TRBJ2-2; 7 positions match TRBD1. This CDR3 is built from 16 residues. Germline CDR1 is SGDLS and CDR2 is YYNGEE. V lost 4 bases and J lost 1; bases outside the gene matches: 7. This CDR3 reads CASSPPGTENTGELFF. The CDR3 nucleotides are TGTGCCAGCAGCCCGCCCGGGACAGAGAACACCGGGGAGCTGTTTTTT.

The chain joins TRBV7-2 to TRBJ1-1; TRBD1 aligns across 7 bases. This CDR3 region has 13 residues. Trimming at V came to 5 bases and at J to 5 bases, leaving 5 bases not matched to a gene. Germline V gene lookup returns CDR1 SGHTA and CDR2 FQGNSA. DNA for the CDR3: TGTGCCAGCAGCACTGACAGGGAAACTGAAGCTTTCTTT. Its translation is CASSTDRETEAFF.

The J gene is TRBJ1-5, the V gene TRBV15; a possible D gene is TRBD1 (5 bases). This CDR3 has 16 amino acids. Germline CDR1 LNHNV, CDR2 YYDKDF (reference sequence). Trimming took off 0 bases at V and 4 bases at J, with 13 bases between the two ends. CDR3 residues: CATSRDQGGTNQPQHF. The CDR3 coding sequence is TGTGCCACCAGCAGAGATCAGGGTGGGACTAATCAGCCCCAGCATTTT.